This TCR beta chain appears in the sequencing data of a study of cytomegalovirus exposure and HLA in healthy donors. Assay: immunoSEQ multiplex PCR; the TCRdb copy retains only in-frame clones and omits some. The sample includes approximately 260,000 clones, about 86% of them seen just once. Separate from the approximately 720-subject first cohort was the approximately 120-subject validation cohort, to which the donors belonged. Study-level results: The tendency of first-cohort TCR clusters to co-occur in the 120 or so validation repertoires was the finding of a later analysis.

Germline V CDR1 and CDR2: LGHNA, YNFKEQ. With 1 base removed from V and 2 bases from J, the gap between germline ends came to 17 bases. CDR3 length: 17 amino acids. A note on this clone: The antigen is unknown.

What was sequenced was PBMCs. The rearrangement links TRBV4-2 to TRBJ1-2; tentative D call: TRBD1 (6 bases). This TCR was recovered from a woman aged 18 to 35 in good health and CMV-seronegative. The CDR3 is CASSQAVMGRGNYGYTF. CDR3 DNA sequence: TGTGCCAGCAGCCAAGCGGTAATGGGGAGGGGGAACTATGGCTACACCTTC.